This T cell receptor beta chain stems from a study of CD8+CD57+ T cells in acquired aplastic anemia. Study information: Sorted CD4+ and CD8+ cells gave an average of 3.2 ug of DNA. Broader study findings: For CD8+ Simpson's diversity, patients and controls showed no significant difference. Overlapping CD8+ CDR3 repertoires of patients and controls contained roughly 29 shared sequences.

Genomic DNA was employed as the template in profiling TCR beta VDJ and CDR3. MiXCR, applied by TCRdb to the reads, yields one record per CDR3 protein. The sample includes 200,000 or so distinct CDR3 sequences, around three fifths of them seen just once. With 0 bases clipped from V and 8 bases from J, the junction kept 17 bases outside the gene matches. The germline V gene encodes CDR1 LNHNV and CDR2 YYDKDF (reference sequence). The CDR3 extends over 18 amino acids. On this clonotype: Its specificity is not known.

The sequencing sample was made of sorted CD4+, CD8+, or CD8+CD57+ T cells (not recorded which) from PBMCs. This chain links TRBV15 with TRBJ1-2; 8 bases align to TRBD1. The sequence came from a human donor with severe aplastic anemia or a healthy control (not recorded which). This chain's CDR3 is CATSRDPLTGESYGGYTF. CDR3 DNA: TGTGCCACCAGCAGAGATCCCTTGACAGGGGAATCATATGGAGGCTACACCTTC.